This T cell receptor (beta chain) comes out of a study of blood T cell repertoires in COVID-19. The wider study: PBMCs, B-cell-depleted T cells, or T cells provided the cDNA or gDNA that made up the material.

Per the germline V gene, CDR1 is MGHRA and CDR2 is YSYEKL. The CDR3 runs 13 residues. Trimming pared 1 base from V and 3 bases from J, leaving 5 bases between. Original analysis: For nucleated cells, counts were estimated from reference gene primer amplification. TCRdb's copy holds only in-frame clones and misses some; the assay was immunoSEQ multiplex PCR. V and J calls and clone size follow that table, whereas D and trimming were derived from the DNA. The top ten clones hold approximately 9.3% of a sample with approximately 340,000 clones, around 90% of them seen once. The sequence was obtained from a man aged 25 to 45 with COVID-19, enrolled during active disease. Sample: peripheral blood. V usage is TRBV4-1 and J usage is TRBJ2-3; D is unclear. CDR3 region: CASSQGATDTQYF. CDR3 nucleotides: TGCGCCAGCAGCCAAGGGGCTACAGATACGCAGTATTTT.